The 32 T cell receptor beta chains in this list originate from one sample, sequenced in a study of blood T cells in healthy people across ages. For the second PCR, which ran for about 7 to 11 cycles, a sample-barcoded 5' primer and a J-beta primer mix were used. TCRdb redid the calling of the 5' RACE reads with MiXCR, one entry per CDR3 protein. This table has approximately 880,000 distinct CDR3 sequences, roughly 52% appearing once. The sample taken for sequencing was blood. These receptors came from a young man in good health.

The chain links TRBV7-6 to TRBJ1-1; D gene ambiguous. Trimming took 6 bases from V and 1 from J, leaving 9 bases between them. The CDR3 length is 13 residues. Germline values: CDR1 SGHVS, CDR2 FNYEAQ. Here the CDR3 DNA reads TGTGCCAGCAGTACCAGAGAGAACACTGAAGCTTTCTTT. Its protein product is CASSTRENTEAFF.

This rearrangement joins TRBV15 to TRBJ2-3; D not certain. The V end was cut by 3 bases, the J end by 0 bases, with 13 bases between. There are 16 residues in the CDR3. Germline V lookup: CDR1 LNHNV, CDR2 YYDKDF (reference sequence). CDR3 sequence: CATSSPGSLSTDTQYF. As DNA, the CDR3 is TGTGCCACCAGCAGCCCGGGCAGCTTAAGCACAGATACGCAGTATTTT.

This clonotype was seen at least ten times. This chain connects TRBV5-1 to TRBJ2-7; a weak D match, TRBD1 (5 bases). Per germline, CDR1 SGHRS and CDR2 YFSETQ. V was shortened by 2 bases and J by 2 bases, with 8 bases between the two germline ends. The CDR3 loop spans 13 amino acids. The CDR3, as DNA: TGCGCCAGCAGCTTTCAGGGTACCTACGAGCAGTACTTC. Protein product: CASSFQGTYEQYF.

V is TRBV30 and J is TRBJ2-3; D is perhaps TRBD1 (6 bases). Germline V lookup: CDR1 GTSNPN, CDR2 SVGIG (reference sequence). The CDR3 is 12 amino acids. Trimming removed 6 bases from V and 4 bases from J, with 11 bases in between. DNA for the CDR3: TGTGCCTGCCGCTCAGGGGCAGATACGCAGTATTTT. Translation gives CACRSGADTQYF.

This sequence joins TRBV28 and TRBJ1-6; maybe TRBD1 (5 bases). V was pared by 3 bases and J by 9 bases, with 6 bases between. In germline, CDR1 is MDHEN, CDR2 SYDVKM. The CDR3 totals 12 residues. The CDR3 reads CASSLDISPLHF. Here the CDR3 DNA reads TGTGCCAGCAGTTTGGACATTTCACCCCTCCACTTT.

This clonotype was counted between two and nine times. The chain joins TRBV2 to TRBJ2-3, with TRBD2 identical over 7 bases. Germline values: CDR1 SNHLY, CDR2 FYNNEI. Trimming cost V 7 bases and J 5 bases; bases outside gene matches: 6. CDR3 length: 13 amino acids. CDR3 in DNA: TGTGCCAGCAAGGAGCGGGGAATAGATACGCAGTATTTT. Its translation: CASKERGIDTQYF.

This clonotype has only a few counts. The chain links TRBV27 to TRBJ2-7; TRBD1 might be the D (5 bases). The CDR3 consists of 16 residues. V was shortened by 3 bases and J by 3 bases, with 18 bases between the two germline ends. Germline lookup yields CDR1 MNHEY and CDR2 SMNVEV (reference sequence). The CDR3 sequence is CASSFSPLQGGYEQYF. CDR3 DNA: TGTGCCAGCAGTTTTAGTCCCCTCCAGGGTGGCTACGAGCAGTACTTC.

The J gene is TRBJ2-5, the V gene TRBV2, with 8 nucleotides matching TRBD2. This CDR3 comprises 14 residues. After removal of 7 bases from V and 4 bases from J, the junction contained 8 bases not matched to a gene. Germline CDR1 is SNHLY and CDR2 is FYNNEI. The CDR3 reads CASNERLAGETQYF. The CDR3 nucleotides read TGTGCCAGCAATGAGCGGCTAGCGGGAGAGACCCAGTACTTC.

J is TRBJ1-1 and V is TRBV10-3; 7 nucleotides line up with TRBD1. CDR1 is ENHRY and CDR2 is SYGVKD in the germline V gene. V lost 6 bases, J lost 1 base, and 11 bases stayed unmatched. The CDR3 covers 16 residues. In DNA form, the CDR3 reads TGTGCCATCAGCGACTCGCCGACAGGGTGGAACACTGAAGCTTTCTTT. Translation: CAISDSPTGWNTEAFF.

V usage is TRBV20-1 and J usage is TRBJ2-5; 11 nucleotides match TRBD2. This CDR3 is built from 13 residues. Trimming removed 5 bases from V and 4 bases from J; junction bases left unmatched: 3. The germline V gene encodes CDR1 DFQATT and CDR2 SNEGSKA (reference sequence). The CDR3: CSAVAGGPETQYF. DNA of the CDR3: TGCAGTGCTGTAGCGGGGGGGCCAGAGACCCAGTACTTC.

The chain links TRBV27 to TRBJ1-2, with 9 nucleotides matching TRBD1. J was trimmed by 8 bases and V by 5 bases; bases with no gene match: 12. Germline lookup yields CDR1 MNHEY and CDR2 SMNVEV (reference sequence). The CDR3 is made up of 15 amino acids. The CDR3 is CASSTMGQGMGGYTF. The CDR3 DNA follows: TGTGCCAGCAGTACCATGGGACAGGGAATGGGAGGCTACACCTTC.

The rearrangement links TRBV6-1 to TRBJ2-3, with TRBD2 identical over 10 bases. The junction had 13 bases not matched to a gene; V was cut back by 6 bases and J by 4 bases. Germline V gene sequence: CDR1 MNHNS, CDR2 SASEGT. The CDR3 is made up of 17 amino acids. CDR3 bases: TGTGCCAGCAGAGCGGGGGGGACTAGCTCGATCCCAGATACGCAGTATTTT. It translates to CASRAGGTSSIPDTQYF.

The chain is built from TRBV11-1 and TRBJ2-1; D gene ambiguous. Trimming took off 5 bases at V and 5 bases at J, with 7 bases between the two ends. Germline V gives CDR1 SGHAT, CDR2 FQDESV (reference sequence). The CDR3 runs to 12 residues. The CDR3 reads CASSPDNNEQFF. CDR3 in DNA: TGTGCCAGCAGCCCCGATAACAATGAGCAGTTCTTC.

This clonotype occurred a few times. V usage is TRBV29-1 and J usage is TRBJ2-7, with D perhaps TRBD1 (6 bases). The germline V gene has CDR1 SQVTM and CDR2 ANQGSEA. The CDR3 has 13 residues. V lost 6 bases and J 7 bases, leaving 19 bases between the germline ends. The CDR3 coding sequence is TGCAGCGTCACCGGGACATCAGCGACTGAGCAGTACTTC. It yields the protein CSVTGTSATEQYF.

This chain connects TRBV12-3 or TRBV12-4 to TRBJ2-1, with a tentative D call TRBD1 (5 bases). Trimming cost V 6 bases and J 1 base, with 13 bases left between them. The CDR3 has 15 residues. CDR3 bases: TGTGCCAGCAGACAGGACCTAGGGTCCTACAATGAGCAGTTCTTC. It yields the protein CASRQDLGSYNEQFF.

This clonotype showed up just a few times. V gene TRBV7-9 combines with J gene TRBJ2-1; 9 nucleotides line up with TRBD1. CDR1 is SEHNR and CDR2 is FQNEAQ in the germline V gene (reference sequence). CDR3 length: 16 residues. The trim removed 2 bases at V and 9 bases at J, leaving 11 bases unmatched. CDR3 residues: CASSLSIGTGYTEQFF. CDR3 nucleotides: TGTGCCAGCAGCTTATCTATAGGGACAGGGTATACTGAGCAGTTCTTC.

The gene calls are TRBV5-1 and TRBJ1-2; 7 nucleotides line up with TRBD1. The CDR3 extends over 15 amino acids. The germline CDR1 and CDR2 sequences are SGHRS and YFSETQ. Trimming at V came to 5 bases and at J to 3 bases, leaving 10 bases not matched to a gene. CDR3 in amino acids: CASRPSTGADYGYTF. The DNA for the CDR3 is TGCGCCAGCAGGCCCTCAACAGGGGCGGACTATGGCTACACCTTC.

The V and J genes are TRBV7-2 and TRBJ1-2; D unclear. Trimming removed 3 bases at V and 2 bases at J, with 13 bases between. This CDR3 has 15 residues. CDR1 SGHTA and CDR2 FQGNSA come from the germline V gene. CDR3 protein: CASSFQPGQNYGYTF. CDR3 sequence (DNA): TGTGCCAGCAGCTTTCAGCCGGGCCAGAACTATGGCTACACCTTC.

The rearrangement joins TRBV20-1 to TRBJ2-5, with 10 bases aligning to TRBD2. This CDR3 contains 14 residues. V gave up 1 base and J gave up 5 bases; unmatched junction bases: 4. CDR1 and CDR2 (germline): DFQATT, SNEGSKA (reference sequence). CDR3 in amino acids: CSARAPSGGETQYF. The CDR3 DNA follows: TGCAGTGCTAGAGCCCCTAGCGGGGGCGAGACCCAGTACTTC.

The table lists this clonotype with a few counts. The chain combines TRBV7-7 with TRBJ2-1; D unresolved. The germline gives CDR1 SSHAT, CDR2 FNYEAQ (reference sequence). The CDR3 has 13 amino acids. The CDR3 DNA sequence: TGTGCTATACCGGTTAGCTCCTACAATGAGCAGTTCTTC. Translating it yields CAIPVSSYNEQFF.

This clonotype appeared many times. The chain links TRBV29-1 to TRBJ2-3, with 8 bases identical to TRBD2. After removal of 3 bases from V and 12 bases from J, the junction contained 5 bases not matched to a gene. Germline V gives CDR1 SQVTM, CDR2 ANQGSEA. The CDR3 is 11 amino acids. The DNA of the CDR3 is TGCAGCGTTGATACACGGGGGGGCCAGTATTTT. Translating gives CSVDTRGGQYF.

The rearrangement joins TRBV25-1 to TRBJ2-5, with a weak D call TRBD2 (7 bases). The J call may be in error: the DNA end matches TRBJ2-7 better. This CDR3 is built from 16 residues. Germline V CDR1 and CDR2: MGHDK, SYGVNS. In DNA form, the CDR3 reads TGTGCCAGCAGTGAATCACGTGGGGGGGGCAAGTCCGAGCAGTACTTC. As protein: CASSESRGGGKSEQYF.

The chain uses TRBV6-5 and TRBJ2-7, with a possible D match to TRBD1 (6 bases). Looked up from germline, CDR1 is MNHEY and CDR2 is SVGAGI. V shed 11 bases and J shed 0 bases, with 14 bases lying between them. This CDR3 comprises 13 residues. CDR3 amino acids: CAGVQGPSYEQYF. The DNA for the CDR3 is TGTGCCGGAGTACAGGGACCCTCCTACGAGCAGTACTTC.

This clonotype was observed at least ten times. The gene calls are TRBV5-1 and TRBJ2-7; possibly TRBD2 for D (6 bases). Germline CDR1 and CDR2: SGHRS and YFSETQ. The CDR3 is made up of 14 amino acids. With 3 bases removed from V and 0 bases from J, the gap between germline ends came to 10 bases. As DNA, the CDR3 is TGCGCCAGCAGCTGGTTAGCGGACTCCTACGAGCAGTACTTC. Amino acids: CASSWLADSYEQYF. Supplemented by reference TRBV5-1 and TRBJ2-7, the full variable domain reads KAGVTQTPRYLIKTRGQQVTLSCSPISGHRSVSWYQQTPGQGLQFLFEYFSETQRNKGNFPGRFSGRQFSNSRSEMNVSTLELGDSALYLCASSWLADSYEQYFGPGTRLTVT.

There are a few counts of this clonotype. One junction end disagrees with the germline gene, perhaps due to a read error. This chain connects TRBV6-5 to TRBJ2-1, with D hard to call. This CDR3 has 13 amino acids. Germline-derived CDR1 and CDR2 are MNHEY and SVGAGI. In nucleotides, the CDR3 is TGTGCCAGCAGTGACTCCCGAACCCATGAGCAGTTCTTC. Residues: CASSDSRTHEQFF.

The gene calls are TRBV20-1 and TRBJ2-7, with 8 bases identical to TRBD2. V gave up 5 bases and J gave up 4 bases; unmatched junction bases: 7. CDR1 DFQATT and CDR2 SNEGSKA come from the germline V gene (reference sequence). CDR3 length: 13 residues. The CDR3 is CSAGRSSGYEQYF. Written as DNA, the CDR3 is TGCAGTGCTGGTCGTTCTAGCGGGTACGAGCAGTACTTC.

The chain has TRBV5-1 and TRBJ2-3; 9 bases agree with TRBD1. Germline V gene sequence: CDR1 SGHRS, CDR2 YFSETQ. V dropped 1 base and J dropped 2; count of bases not matched to a gene: 5. CDR3 length: 16 residues. The CDR3 sequence: CASSLLGQGLTDTQYF. In DNA form, the CDR3 reads TGCGCCAGCAGCTTGCTGGGACAGGGACTCACAGATACGCAGTATTTT.

As to this clonotype: Since the CDR3 does not end with the conserved phenylalanine or tryptophan, this likely comes from a read error. This rearrangement joins TRBV7-9 to TRBJ2-1; TRBD1 matches at 11 bases. The V segment lost 0 bases and the J segment 7 bases; nucleotides outside the gene matches: 2. The CDR3 contains 15 residues. In germline, CDR1 is SEHNR, CDR2 FQNEAQ (reference sequence). CDR3 sequence (DNA): TGTGCCAGCAGCTTAGCCGGGACAGGGGGGAATGAGCAGTTCTCC. It codes for CASSLAGTGGNEQFS.

The V gene is TRBV3-1, the J gene TRBJ1-6; no clear D. Germline CDR1 LGHDT, CDR2 YNNKEL (reference sequence). Trimming took off 0 bases at V and 7 bases at J, with 10 bases between the two ends. The length of the CDR3 is 15 residues. The CDR3 nucleotides are TGTGCCAGCAGCCAAGATCTTAGGGCAAATTCACCCCTCCACTTT. Encoded protein: CASSQDLRANSPLHF.

The V gene is TRBV7-3, the J gene TRBJ1-1, with 8 bases that match TRBD1. Per the germline V gene, CDR1 is SGHTA and CDR2 is FQGTGA. V trimming: 4 bases; J trimming: 0 bases; junction bases outside the gene matches: 4. The CDR3 is made up of 15 amino acids. CDR3 residues: CASSSTTGVNTEAFF. The CDR3 coding sequence is TGTGCCAGCAGCTCAACGACAGGGGTGAACACTGAAGCTTTCTTT.

This clonotype was detected only a few times. The chain carries TRBV28 and TRBJ2-3; 8 bases are a match to TRBD1. This CDR3 region has 13 residues. The ends lost 11 bases at V and 1 base at J; junction bases unmatched: 5. Germline loops: CDR1 MDHEN, CDR2 SYDVKM. Here the CDR3 reads CAGQTGGTDTQYF. In DNA form, the CDR3 reads TGTGCCGGCCAGACAGGGGGCACAGATACGCAGTATTTT.

Remarks on this clonotype: Sequence at one end of the junction differs from germline and may be a read error. The V gene is TRBV7-9, the J gene TRBJ1-2; unclear D gene. CDR3 length: 18 amino acids. Germline V lookup: CDR1 SEHNR, CDR2 FQNEAQ (reference sequence). CDR3 coding DNA: TGTGCGAGCAGCTTGACTCAGGAGCCCTCAGAAGGCACCTATGGCTACACCTTC. It translates to CASSLTQEPSEGTYGYTF.